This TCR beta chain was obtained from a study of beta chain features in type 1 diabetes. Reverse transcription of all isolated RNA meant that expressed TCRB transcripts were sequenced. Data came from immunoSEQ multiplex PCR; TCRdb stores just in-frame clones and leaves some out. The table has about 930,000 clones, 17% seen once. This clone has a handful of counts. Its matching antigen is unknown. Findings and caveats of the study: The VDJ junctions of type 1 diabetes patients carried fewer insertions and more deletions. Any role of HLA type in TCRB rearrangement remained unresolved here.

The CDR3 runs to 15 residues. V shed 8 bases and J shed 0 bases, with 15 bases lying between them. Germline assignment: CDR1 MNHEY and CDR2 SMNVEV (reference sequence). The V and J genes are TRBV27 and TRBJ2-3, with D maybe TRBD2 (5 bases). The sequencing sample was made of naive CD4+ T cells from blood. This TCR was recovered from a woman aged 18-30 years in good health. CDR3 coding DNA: TGTGCCAGCTCTACCGGACTCACTAGCACAGATACGCAGTATTTT. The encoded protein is CASSTGLTSTDTQYF.